Listed below are T cell receptor beta chains from one sample, sequenced in a study of human T cells and chemical hapten exposure. TCRdb redid the calling of the RACE reads with MiXCR, one entry per CDR3 protein. The sample carries fewer than 60,000 distinct CDR3 sequences, around 10% recorded once. The specimen comprised whole blood, sampled in connection with sensitization to the hapten diphenylcyclopropenone (DPC). These receptors all come from a woman aged 40 to 49 with alopecia areata. Some clones in this sample may be carry-over from other donors' samples. Both conserved end residues are part of each CDR3. Fields, in order: J gene, D gene, clone size, V gene, CDR3 protein, CDR3 DNA. A D gene is named only where the DNA matches it firmly. Clone size is shown for a subset of rows, as once, few, many or a class of expanded clone.

j_gene: TRBJ2-2
d_gene: .
abundance: few
v_gene: TRBV6-2/TRBV6-3
CDR3aa: CASRHTGELFF
CDR3nt: TGTGCCAGCAGACACACCGGGGAGCTGTTTTTT

j_gene: TRBJ1-1
d_gene: .
abundance: .
v_gene: TRBV6-1
CDR3aa: CASSLTTGRMMNTEAFF
CDR3nt: TGTGCCAGCAGCCTGACAACCGGTAGGATGATGAACACTGAAGCTTTCTTT

j_gene: TRBJ2-2
d_gene: .
abundance: many
v_gene: TRBV12-3/TRBV12-4
CDR3aa: CASSPAGRNTGELFF
CDR3nt: TGTGCCAGCAGCCCCGCGGGGAGGAACACCGGGGAGCTGTTTTTT

j_gene: TRBJ2-7
d_gene: TRBD2
abundance: .
v_gene: TRBV2
CDR3aa: CASSASGGPSYEQYF
CDR3nt: TGTGCCAGCAGCGCTAGCGGGGGTCCTTCCTACGAGCAGTACTTC

j_gene: TRBJ1-2
d_gene: TRBD1
abundance: .
v_gene: TRBV28
CDR3aa: CASSLGTGVNGYTF
CDR3nt: TGTGCCAGCAGTTTAGGGACAGGGGTTAACGGCTACACCTTC

j_gene: TRBJ2-3
d_gene: .
abundance: .
v_gene: TRBV7-9
CDR3aa: CASSFTYTDTQYF
CDR3nt: TGTGCCAGCAGCTTTACTTACACAGATACGCAGTATTTT

j_gene: TRBJ2-1
d_gene: .
abundance: many
v_gene: TRBV6-2/TRBV6-3
CDR3aa: CASSYDQGRRNEQFF
CDR3nt: TGTGCCAGCAGTTATGATCAGGGACGAAGGAATGAGCAGTTCTTC

j_gene: TRBJ1-2
d_gene: .
abundance: many
v_gene: TRBV18
CDR3aa: CASSLPGSDVYTF
CDR3nt: TGTGCCAGCTCACTACCGGGATCCGATGTCTACACCTTC

j_gene: TRBJ2-1
d_gene: TRBD2
abundance: few
v_gene: TRBV7-2
CDR3aa: CASSLRAGRAHNEQFF
CDR3nt: TGTGCCAGCAGCTTAAGAGCGGGAAGGGCCCACAATGAGCAGTTCTTC

j_gene: TRBJ1-1
d_gene: .
abundance: .
v_gene: TRBV30
CDR3aa: CAWSAVAGTEAFF
CDR3nt: TGTGCCTGGAGCGCGGTGGCGGGGACTGAAGCTTTCTTT